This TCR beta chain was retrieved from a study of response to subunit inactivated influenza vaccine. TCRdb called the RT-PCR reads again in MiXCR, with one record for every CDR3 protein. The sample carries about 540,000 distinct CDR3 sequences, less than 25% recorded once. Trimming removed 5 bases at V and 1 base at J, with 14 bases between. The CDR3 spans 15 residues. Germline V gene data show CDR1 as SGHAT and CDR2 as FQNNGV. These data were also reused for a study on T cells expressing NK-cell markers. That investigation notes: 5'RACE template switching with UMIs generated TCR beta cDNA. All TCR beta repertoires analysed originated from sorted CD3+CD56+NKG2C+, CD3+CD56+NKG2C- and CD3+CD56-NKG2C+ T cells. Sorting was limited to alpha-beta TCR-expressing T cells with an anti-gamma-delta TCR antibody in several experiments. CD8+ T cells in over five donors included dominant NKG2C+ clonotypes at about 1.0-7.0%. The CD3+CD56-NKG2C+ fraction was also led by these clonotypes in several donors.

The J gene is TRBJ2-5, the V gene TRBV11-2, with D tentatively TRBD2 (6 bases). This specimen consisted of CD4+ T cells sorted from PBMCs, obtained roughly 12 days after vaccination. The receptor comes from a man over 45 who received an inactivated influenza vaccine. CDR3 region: CASSQGGTLQETQYF. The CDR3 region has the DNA TGTGCCAGCAGCCAAGGCGGGACCCTCCAAGAGACCCAGTACTTC.